This TCR beta chain was identified in a study of blood T cell repertoires in COVID-19. Across the whole study: The United States, Italy and Spain provided the acute and convalescent COVID-19 samples. From T cells, B-cell-depleted T cells, or PBMCs came the material, which was cDNA or gDNA.

This table comes from immunoSEQ multiplex PCR, and its TCRdb copy is limited to in-frame clones, with some not included. The table includes 200,000 to 250,000 clones, about 90% detected once. Trimming took off 3 bases at V and 4 bases at J, with 7 bases between the two ends. From germline, CDR1 is MDHEN and CDR2 SYDVKM. The CDR3 runs to 14 residues. Self-reported history from a screening survey and questionnaire set each donor's cohort. The sequence was collected from a woman aged 25-40 years who had been exposed to COVID-19. The chain recombines TRBV28 with TRBJ1-6; no clear D gene. Sequencing was done on a sample of PBMCs or T cells enriched from blood (not recorded which). The CDR3 sequence: CASSFLDYNSPLHF. CDR3 sequence (DNA): TGTGCCAGCAGTTTTTTAGATTATAATTCACCCCTCCACTTT.